These T cell receptor beta chains were read from a single sample in a study of T cell responses to AZD1222 COVID-19 vaccine. Method: immunoSEQ multiplex PCR; TCRdb's copy keeps in-frame clones and lacks some. The sample shows some 150,000 clones, around nine tenths of them seen only once. The sample was peripheral blood, taken on day 0 of MenACWY control vaccination. The receptors come from an adult in good health. CDR3s include the opening cysteine and the closing phenylalanine or tryptophan. Fields, in order: J gene, V gene, D gene, clone size, CDR3 protein, CDR3 DNA. A D gene is named only where the DNA matches it firmly. Size tells how often a clone was seen (once, few, many) or the class of an expanded clone, and some rows leave it out.

j_call: TRBJ1-1; v_call: TRBV12-3/TRBV12-4; d_call: -; clone_size: once; cdr3_aa: CASSSGYGTEAFF; cdr3_nt: TGTGCCAGCAGTTCCGGGTATGGGACTGAAGCTTTCTTT
j_call: TRBJ2-1; v_call: TRBV15; d_call: TRBD2; clone_size: -; cdr3_aa: CATSRGTSGRYEQFF; cdr3_nt: TGTGCCACCAGCAGGGGGACTAGCGGGAGGTATGAGCAGTTCTTC
j_call: TRBJ2-7; v_call: TRBV6-2/TRBV6-3; d_call: -; clone_size: -; cdr3_aa: CASSYSGPGDLYEQYF; cdr3_nt: TGTGCCAGCAGTTACTCGGGGCCCGGGGACCTCTACGAGCAGTACTTC
j_call: TRBJ1-1; v_call: TRBV3-1/TRBV3-2; d_call: TRBD1; clone_size: -; cdr3_aa: CASSQGNEGQGPVNTEAFF; cdr3_nt: TGTGCCAGCAGCCAAGGGAATGAAGGACAGGGGCCCGTGAACACTGAAGCTTTCTTT
j_call: TRBJ2-7; v_call: TRBV10-2; d_call: -; clone_size: once; cdr3_aa: CASSVTDSYEQYF; cdr3_nt: TGCGCCAGCAGTGTGACCGACTCCTACGAGCAGTACTTC
j_call: TRBJ2-2; v_call: TRBV11-2; d_call: -; clone_size: -; cdr3_aa: CASSPLGQQIYPGELFF; cdr3_nt: TGTGCCAGCAGCCCCCTTGGACAGCAGATCTATCCCGGGGAGCTGTTTTTT
j_call: TRBJ2-1; v_call: TRBV7-9; d_call: TRBD1; clone_size: -; cdr3_aa: CASKGRGLWDEQFF; cdr3_nt: TGTGCCAGCAAAGGCAGGGGGCTCTGGGATGAGCAGTTCTTC
j_call: TRBJ1-1; v_call: TRBV29-1; d_call: -; clone_size: once; cdr3_aa: CSVDKITEAFF; cdr3_nt: TGCAGCGTTGACAAAATCACTGAAGCTTTCTTT
j_call: TRBJ2-7; v_call: TRBV6-5; d_call: -; clone_size: once; cdr3_aa: CASSYSILGQSYEQYF; cdr3_nt: TGTGCCAGCAGTTACTCGATACTAGGACAATCCTACGAGCAGTACTTC
j_call: TRBJ1-1; v_call: TRBV7-9; d_call: TRBD1; clone_size: -; cdr3_aa: CASSKDRGQEAFF; cdr3_nt: TGTGCCAGCAGCAAGGACAGGGGGCAAGAAGCTTTCTTT
j_call: TRBJ1-1; v_call: TRBV12-3/TRBV12-4; d_call: TRBD1; clone_size: -; cdr3_aa: CASSFGRGPEAFF; cdr3_nt: TGTGCCAGCAGCTTTGGCAGGGGGCCTGAAGCTTTCTTT
j_call: TRBJ1-5; v_call: TRBV6-1; d_call: -; clone_size: -; cdr3_aa: CASSEARFVQHF; cdr3_nt: TGTGCCAGCAGTGAAGCCCGCTTCGTCCAGCATTTT
j_call: TRBJ1-4; v_call: TRBV2; d_call: -; clone_size: -; cdr3_aa: CASSVFVNEKLFF; cdr3_nt: TGTGCCAGCAGTGTGTTCGTAAATGAAAAACTGTTTTTT
j_call: TRBJ1-3; v_call: TRBV11-2; d_call: TRBD1; clone_size: -; cdr3_aa: CASSLGRGNTIYF; cdr3_nt: TGTGCCAGCAGCTTAGGCAGGGGGAACACCATATATTTT
j_call: TRBJ2-7; v_call: TRBV27; d_call: TRBD2; clone_size: -; cdr3_aa: CASSLETSGGEQYF; cdr3_nt: TGTGCCAGCAGTTTAGAGACTAGCGGGGGCGAGCAGTACTTC
j_call: TRBJ1-3; v_call: TRBV19; d_call: -; clone_size: few; cdr3_aa: CASAPGSGSGNTIYF; cdr3_nt: TGTGCCAGTGCCCCGGGAAGCGGCTCTGGAAACACCATATATTTT
j_call: TRBJ2-7; v_call: TRBV6-5; d_call: -; clone_size: -; cdr3_aa: CASSYTPTSYEQYF; cdr3_nt: TGTGCCAGCAGTTATACCCCCACCTCCTACGAGCAGTACTTC
j_call: TRBJ2-7; v_call: TRBV21-1; d_call: -; clone_size: -; cdr3_aa: CASSKGVRGTYEQYF; cdr3_nt: TGTGCCAGCAGCAAAGGGGTCAGGGGTACCTACGAGCAGTACTTC
j_call: TRBJ2-3; v_call: TRBV9; d_call: TRBD2; clone_size: few; cdr3_aa: CASSPLGGVADTQYF; cdr3_nt: TGTGCCAGCAGCCCCCTCGGGGGGGTTGCAGATACGCAGTATTTT
j_call: TRBJ2-7; v_call: TRBV30; d_call: TRBD2; clone_size: -; cdr3_aa: CAWKLAGGYEQYF; cdr3_nt: TGTGCCTGGAAACTAGCGGGGGGGTACGAGCAGTACTTC
j_call: TRBJ2-5; v_call: TRBV24-1; d_call: TRBD2; clone_size: -; cdr3_aa: CATSDPGGAPGVLYF; cdr3_nt: TGTGCCACCAGTGACCCGGGAGGGGCCCCGGGTGTCCTGTACTTC
j_call: TRBJ1-5; v_call: TRBV5-1; d_call: -; clone_size: -; cdr3_aa: CASSPRGDQPQHF; cdr3_nt: TGCGCCAGCAGCCCGCGTGGGGATCAGCCCCAGCATTTT
j_call: TRBJ1-5; v_call: TRBV4-2; d_call: -; clone_size: -; cdr3_aa: CASSQVEGQGKPQHF; cdr3_nt: TGTGCCAGCAGCCAAGTGGAGGGGCAGGGGAAGCCCCAGCATTTT
j_call: TRBJ2-3; v_call: TRBV6-5; d_call: -; clone_size: -; cdr3_aa: CASNPDGGFTDTQYF; cdr3_nt: TGTGCCAGCAATCCGGACGGGGGCTTCACAGATACGCAGTATTTT
j_call: TRBJ1-1; v_call: TRBV5-5; d_call: -; clone_size: once; cdr3_aa: CASSSAGHLNTEAFF; cdr3_nt: TGTGCCAGCAGCTCGGCGGGACACTTGAACACTGAAGCTTTCTTT
j_call: TRBJ1-2; v_call: TRBV19; d_call: -; clone_size: -; cdr3_aa: CASSIDARVVYGYTF; cdr3_nt: TGTGCCAGTAGTATAGATGCCAGGGTAGTCTATGGCTACACCTTC
j_call: TRBJ2-1; v_call: TRBV15; d_call: -; clone_size: -; cdr3_aa: CATSRAGQGRGEQFF; cdr3_nt: TGTGCCACCAGCAGAGCAGGCCAGGGTCGGGGTGAGCAGTTCTTC
j_call: TRBJ2-3; v_call: TRBV3-1/TRBV3-2; d_call: -; clone_size: once; cdr3_aa: CASSQGLRITDTQYF; cdr3_nt: TGTGCCAGCAGCCAAGGGCTACGGATCACAGATACGCAGTATTTT
j_call: TRBJ1-1; v_call: TRBV9; d_call: TRBD1; clone_size: few; cdr3_aa: CASSVGTDLKTFF; cdr3_nt: TGTGCCAGCAGCGTCGGGACAGACCTTAAAACTTTCTTT
j_call: TRBJ1-6; v_call: TRBV5-1; d_call: -; clone_size: -; cdr3_aa: CASSLDRVYNSPLHF; cdr3_nt: TGCGCCAGCAGCTTGGATAGGGTCTATAATTCACCCCTCCACTTT
j_call: TRBJ2-2; v_call: TRBV10-3; d_call: -; clone_size: -; cdr3_aa: CAIRLQGTGELFF; cdr3_nt: TGTGCCATCAGATTACAGGGTACCGGGGAGCTGTTTTTT
j_call: TRBJ1-4; v_call: TRBV19; d_call: TRBD1; clone_size: -; cdr3_aa: CASSFSPGTGREKLFF; cdr3_nt: TGTGCCAGTAGTTTCTCCCCCGGGACAGGGCGTGAAAAACTGTTTTTT
j_call: TRBJ2-7; v_call: TRBV13; d_call: TRBD2; clone_size: -; cdr3_aa: CASSLLLAGGVYEQYF; cdr3_nt: TGTGCCAGCAGCTTACTACTAGCGGGAGGGGTCTACGAGCAGTACTTC
j_call: TRBJ2-6; v_call: TRBV7-9; d_call: -; clone_size: -; cdr3_aa: CASSLSDSLPGANVLTF; cdr3_nt: TGTGCCAGCAGCTTATCCGACAGCCTCCCTGGGGCCAACGTCCTGACTTTC
j_call: TRBJ2-2; v_call: TRBV28; d_call: -; clone_size: -; cdr3_aa: CASSLIGAGELFF; cdr3_nt: TGTGCCAGCAGCCTAATCGGGGCCGGGGAGCTGTTTTTT
j_call: TRBJ1-1; v_call: TRBV6-5; d_call: -; clone_size: -; cdr3_aa: CASSYSRAGSGTEAFF; cdr3_nt: TGTGCCAGCAGTTACTCGAGGGCGGGGAGTGGCACTGAAGCTTTCTTT
j_call: TRBJ1-5; v_call: TRBV9; d_call: TRBD1; clone_size: -; cdr3_aa: CASSSQGAGQPQHF; cdr3_nt: TGTGCCAGCAGTTCTCAGGGGGCCGGACAGCCCCAGCATTTT
j_call: TRBJ2-2; v_call: TRBV6-5; d_call: -; clone_size: -; cdr3_aa: CASAQGAQNTGELFF; cdr3_nt: TGTGCCAGCGCCCAAGGGGCTCAGAACACCGGGGAGCTGTTTTTT
j_call: TRBJ2-7; v_call: TRBV27; d_call: -; clone_size: -; cdr3_aa: CASSLSGGISYEQYF; cdr3_nt: TGTGCCAGCAGTTTATCCGGCGGGATTAGTTACGAGCAGTACTTC
j_call: TRBJ1-1; v_call: TRBV19; d_call: -; clone_size: -; cdr3_aa: CASMGYRMIPTEAFF; cdr3_nt: TGTGCCAGTATGGGTTACAGGATGATCCCCACTGAAGCTTTCTTT
j_call: TRBJ1-2; v_call: TRBV18; d_call: -; clone_size: -; cdr3_aa: CASSPESSGYGYTF; cdr3_nt: TGTGCCAGCTCACCGGAGTCTTCCGGTTATGGCTACACCTTC